The clone carrying this TCR beta chain was picked up a small number of times. For TCR beta, libraries came from iRepertoire HTBI primers and Arm-PCR of CDR3 regions. TCRdb ran MiXCR on the multiplex PCR reads and lists one entry per CDR3 protein. The sample comprises roughly 610,000 distinct CDR3 sequences, about 15% of which are singletons, and 15% to 20% rests with the top ten. J lost 1 base, V lost 2 bases, and 3 bases had no gene match. The CDR3 covers 15 residues. In germline, CDR1 is WNHNN, CDR2 SYGVQD (reference sequence). This record comes from a study of regulatory T cells in long-lasting Graves disease. Time point given: newly diagnosed GD, antithyroid drugs for less than 3 months. RNA from PBMCs was the source of the TCR library. This same sample was also part of a study on T cells in Graves' hyperthyroidism and ophthalmopathy.

The starting material was peripheral blood mononuclear cells (PBMCs), obtained at new diagnosis, from a patient treated with antithyroid drugs. This receptor was obtained from a woman aged 25 to 39 with Graves disease. The genes are TRBV10-1 and TRBJ2-7; TRBD1 matches at 9 bases. The CDR3 loop is CASSERDRVSYEQYF. For the CDR3, the DNA is TGCGCCAGCAGTGAGAGGGACAGGGTATCCTACGAGCAGTACTTC.